The source of this TCR beta chain is a study of molecular identifiers for immune sequencing clone quantification. At the level of the study: With replicates, the RNA of around 18,000 or 91,000 naive CD8 cells was split five ways and four were sequenced. The study, taken as a whole, reports: Detectable among more than 800,000 naive cells, according to reports, was Jurkat TCR RNA spiked in from one cell.

At least ten counts were recorded for this clonotype. Its target is unknown. The bulk TCR libraries were made with methods described before and with listed TCR primers. TCRdb recomputed calls from the PCR reads with MiXCR, one row per CDR3 protein. The repertoire has about 630,000 distinct CDR3 sequences, 25% of them found once; the top ten carry about 0.81%. Naive CD8 T cell sorting was performed on the CD8+CD4-CCR7+CD45RA+ phenotype. CDR1 MNHEY and CDR2 SMNVEV come from the germline V gene (reference sequence). The length of the CDR3 is 14 residues. V dropped 4 bases and J dropped 2 bases, with 12 bases sitting between them.

This sequence was found in a human donor in good health. Some libraries in this study had Jurkat cell RNA spiked in. The chain has TRBV27 and TRBJ2-7; D perhaps matches TRBD1 (6 bases). Material: naive CD8+ T cells from blood, with Jurkat cell RNA spiked in. Subset given: FACS-sorted CD8+CD4-CCR7+CD45RA+ naive T cells. This CDR3 reads CASSYGGPAYEQYF. The CDR3 coding sequence is TGTGCCAGCAGTTATGGGGGCCCTGCCTACGAGCAGTACTTC.